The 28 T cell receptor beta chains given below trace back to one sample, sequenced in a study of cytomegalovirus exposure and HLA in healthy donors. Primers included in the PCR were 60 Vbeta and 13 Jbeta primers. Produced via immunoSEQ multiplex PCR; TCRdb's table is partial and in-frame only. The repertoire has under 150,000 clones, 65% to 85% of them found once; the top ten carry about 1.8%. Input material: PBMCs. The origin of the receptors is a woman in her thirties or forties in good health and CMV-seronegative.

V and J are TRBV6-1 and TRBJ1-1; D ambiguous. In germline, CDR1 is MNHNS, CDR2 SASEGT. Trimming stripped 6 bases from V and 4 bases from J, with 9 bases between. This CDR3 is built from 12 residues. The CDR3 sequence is CASRVQSTEAFF. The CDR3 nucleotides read TGTGCCAGCAGGGTACAGTCCACTGAAGCTTTCTTT.

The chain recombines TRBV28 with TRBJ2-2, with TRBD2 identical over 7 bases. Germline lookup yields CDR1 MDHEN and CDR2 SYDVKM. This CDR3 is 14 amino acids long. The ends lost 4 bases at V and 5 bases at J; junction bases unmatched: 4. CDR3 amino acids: CASSSGGFTGELFF. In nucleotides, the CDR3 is TGTGCCAGCAGTTCGGGGGGTTTTACCGGGGAGCTGTTTTTT.

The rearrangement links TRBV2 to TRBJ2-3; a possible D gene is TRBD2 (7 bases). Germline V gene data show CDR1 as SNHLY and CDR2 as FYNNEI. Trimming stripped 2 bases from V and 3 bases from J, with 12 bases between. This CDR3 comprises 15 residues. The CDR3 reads CASSELRGGTDTQYF. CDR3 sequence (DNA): TGTGCCAGCAGTGAATTGAGGGGGGGGACAGATACGCAGTATTTT.

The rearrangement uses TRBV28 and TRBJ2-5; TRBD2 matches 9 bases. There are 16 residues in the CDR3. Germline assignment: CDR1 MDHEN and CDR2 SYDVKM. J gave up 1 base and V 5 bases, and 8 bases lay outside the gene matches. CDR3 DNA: TGTGCCAGCAGTGCCTTAGCGGGGGAGAGCCAAGAGACCCAGTACTTC. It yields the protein CASSALAGESQETQYF. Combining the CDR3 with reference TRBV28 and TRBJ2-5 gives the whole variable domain DVKVTQSSRYLVKRTGEKVFLECVQDMDHENMFWYRQDPGLGLRLIYFSYDVKMKEKGDIPEGYSVSREKKERFSLILESASTNQTSMYLCASSALAGESQETQYFGPGTRLLVL.

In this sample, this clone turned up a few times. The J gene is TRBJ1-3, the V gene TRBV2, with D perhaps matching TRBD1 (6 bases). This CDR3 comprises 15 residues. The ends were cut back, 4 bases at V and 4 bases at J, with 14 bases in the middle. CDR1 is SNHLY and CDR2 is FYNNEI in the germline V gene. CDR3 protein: CASSGFRDMGNTIYF. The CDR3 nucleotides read TGTGCCAGCAGTGGCTTCAGGGACATGGGAAACACCATATATTTT.

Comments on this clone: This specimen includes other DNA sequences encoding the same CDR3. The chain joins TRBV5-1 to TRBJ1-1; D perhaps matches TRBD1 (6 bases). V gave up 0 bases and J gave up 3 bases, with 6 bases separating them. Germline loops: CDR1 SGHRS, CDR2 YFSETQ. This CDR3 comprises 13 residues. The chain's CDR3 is CASSLAGDTEAFF. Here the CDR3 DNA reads TGCGCCAGCAGCTTGGCAGGGGACACTGAAGCTTTCTTT.

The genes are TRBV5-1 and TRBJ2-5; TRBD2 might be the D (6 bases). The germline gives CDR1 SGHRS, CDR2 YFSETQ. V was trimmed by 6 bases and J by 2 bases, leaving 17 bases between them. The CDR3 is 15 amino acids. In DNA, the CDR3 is TGCGCCAGCAACCTGGCGGGGAGCCATCAAGAGACCCAGTACTTC. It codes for CASNLAGSHQETQYF.

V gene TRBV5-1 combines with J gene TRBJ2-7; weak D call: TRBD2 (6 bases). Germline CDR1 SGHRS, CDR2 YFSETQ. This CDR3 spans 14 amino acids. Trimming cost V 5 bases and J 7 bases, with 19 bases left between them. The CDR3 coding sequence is TGCGCCAGCAGGTCATCCGGGACTTCGGGGGAGCAGTACTTC. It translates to CASRSSGTSGEQYF. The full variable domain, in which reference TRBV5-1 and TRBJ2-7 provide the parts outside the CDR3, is KAGVTQTPRYLIKTRGQQVTLSCSPISGHRSVSWYQQTPGQGLQFLFEYFSETQRNKGNFPGRFSGRQFSNSRSEMNVSTLELGDSALYLCASRSSGTSGEQYFGPGTRLTVT.

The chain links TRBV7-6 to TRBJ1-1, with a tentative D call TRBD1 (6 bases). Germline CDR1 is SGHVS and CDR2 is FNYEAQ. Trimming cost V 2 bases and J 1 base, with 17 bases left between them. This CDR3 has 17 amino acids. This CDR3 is CASSLFVTGQENTEAFF. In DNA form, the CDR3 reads TGTGCCAGCAGCTTATTTGTGACAGGTCAAGAGAACACTGAAGCTTTCTTT.

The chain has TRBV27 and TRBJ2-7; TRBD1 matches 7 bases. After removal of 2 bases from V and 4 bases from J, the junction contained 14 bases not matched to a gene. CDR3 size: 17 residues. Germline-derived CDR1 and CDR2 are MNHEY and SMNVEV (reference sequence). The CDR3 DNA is TGTGCCAGCAGTTTAGGGCCCCAGGGGGTAAAAGGGTACGAGCAGTACTTC. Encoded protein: CASSLGPQGVKGYEQYF.

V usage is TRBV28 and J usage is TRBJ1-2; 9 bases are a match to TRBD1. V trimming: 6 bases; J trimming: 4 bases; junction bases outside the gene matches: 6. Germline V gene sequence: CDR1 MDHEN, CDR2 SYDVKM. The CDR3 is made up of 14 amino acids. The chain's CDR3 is CASRYRGLGYGYTF. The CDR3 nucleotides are TGTGCCAGCAGATACAGGGGGCTTGGCTATGGCTACACCTTC.

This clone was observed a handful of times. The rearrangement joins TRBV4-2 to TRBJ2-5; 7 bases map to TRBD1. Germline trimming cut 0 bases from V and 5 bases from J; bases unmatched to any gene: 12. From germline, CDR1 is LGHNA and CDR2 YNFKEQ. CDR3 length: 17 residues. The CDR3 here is CASSQDGLAGGRETQYF. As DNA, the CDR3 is TGTGCCAGCAGCCAAGACGGGCTGGCAGGGGGACGGGAGACCCAGTACTTC.

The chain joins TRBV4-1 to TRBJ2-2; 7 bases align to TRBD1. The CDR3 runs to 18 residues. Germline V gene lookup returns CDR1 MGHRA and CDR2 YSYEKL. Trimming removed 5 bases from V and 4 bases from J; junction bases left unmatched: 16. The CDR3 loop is CASSRRDSYAKFTGELFF. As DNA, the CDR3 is TGCGCCAGCAGCAGACGGGACAGTTATGCTAAGTTCACCGGGGAGCTGTTTTTT.

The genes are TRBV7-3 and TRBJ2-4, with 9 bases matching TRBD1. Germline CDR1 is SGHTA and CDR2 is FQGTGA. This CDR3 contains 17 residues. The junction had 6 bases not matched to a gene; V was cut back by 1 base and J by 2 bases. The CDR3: CASSLSPGTGTKNIQYF. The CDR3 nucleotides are TGTGCCAGCAGCTTAAGTCCCGGGACAGGGACCAAAAACATTCAGTACTTC.

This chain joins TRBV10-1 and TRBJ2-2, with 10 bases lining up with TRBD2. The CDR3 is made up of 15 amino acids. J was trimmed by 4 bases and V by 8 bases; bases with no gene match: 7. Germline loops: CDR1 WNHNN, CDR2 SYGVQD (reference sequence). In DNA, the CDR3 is TGCGCCAGCTCCCTAGCGGGAGACAGCACCGGGGAGCTGTTTTTT. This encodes CASSLAGDSTGELFF.

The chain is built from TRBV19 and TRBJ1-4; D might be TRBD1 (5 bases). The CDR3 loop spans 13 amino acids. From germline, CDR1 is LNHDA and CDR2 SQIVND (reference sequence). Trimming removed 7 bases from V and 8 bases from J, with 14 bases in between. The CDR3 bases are TGTGCCAGTACCGAACGGACACGGGAAAAACTGTTTTTT. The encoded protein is CASTERTREKLFF.

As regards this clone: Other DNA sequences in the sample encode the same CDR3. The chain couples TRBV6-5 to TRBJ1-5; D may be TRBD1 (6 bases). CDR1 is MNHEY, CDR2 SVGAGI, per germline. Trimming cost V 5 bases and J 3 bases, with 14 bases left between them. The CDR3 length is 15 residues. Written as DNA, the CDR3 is TGTGCCAGCAGTCTTGGACAGCCCTTCAATCAGCCCCAGCATTTT. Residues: CASSLGQPFNQPQHF.

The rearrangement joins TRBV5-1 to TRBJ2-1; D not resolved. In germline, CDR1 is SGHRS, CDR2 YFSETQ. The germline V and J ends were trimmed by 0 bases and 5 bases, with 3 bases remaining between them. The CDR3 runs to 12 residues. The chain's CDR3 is CASSLADNEQFF. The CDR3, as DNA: TGCGCCAGCAGCTTGGCAGACAATGAGCAGTTCTTC.

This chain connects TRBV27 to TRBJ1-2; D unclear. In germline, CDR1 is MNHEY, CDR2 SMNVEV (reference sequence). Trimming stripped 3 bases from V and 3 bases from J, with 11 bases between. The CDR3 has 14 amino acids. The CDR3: CASSFQAEDYGYTF. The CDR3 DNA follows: TGTGCCAGCAGTTTCCAAGCTGAGGACTATGGCTACACCTTC.

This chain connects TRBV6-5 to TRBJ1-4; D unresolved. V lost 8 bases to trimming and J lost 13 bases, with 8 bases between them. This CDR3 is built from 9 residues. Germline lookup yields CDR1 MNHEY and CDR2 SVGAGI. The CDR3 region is CASGEGLFF. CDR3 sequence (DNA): TGTGCCAGCGGGGAGGGACTGTTTTTT.

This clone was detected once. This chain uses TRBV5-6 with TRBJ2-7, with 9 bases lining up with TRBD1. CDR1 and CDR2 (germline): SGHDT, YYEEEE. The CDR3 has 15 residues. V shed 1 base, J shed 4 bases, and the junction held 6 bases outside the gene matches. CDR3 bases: TGTGCCAGCAGCTTGTTTCCGGGACAGGGATACGAGCAGTACTTC. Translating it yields CASSLFPGQGYEQYF.

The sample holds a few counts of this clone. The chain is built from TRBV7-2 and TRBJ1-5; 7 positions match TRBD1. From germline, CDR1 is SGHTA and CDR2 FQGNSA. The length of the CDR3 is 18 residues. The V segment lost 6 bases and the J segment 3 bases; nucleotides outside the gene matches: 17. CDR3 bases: TGTGCCAGCAGTACTCAGGCAGGGGGGCAGCCCTACAATCAGCCCCAGCATTTT. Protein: CASSTQAGGQPYNQPQHF.

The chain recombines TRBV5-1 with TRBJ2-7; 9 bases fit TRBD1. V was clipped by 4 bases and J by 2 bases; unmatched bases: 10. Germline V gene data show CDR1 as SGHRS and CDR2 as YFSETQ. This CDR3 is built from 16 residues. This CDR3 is CASSPEGQGAPYEQYF. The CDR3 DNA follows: TGCGCCAGCAGCCCCGAGGGACAGGGTGCGCCCTACGAGCAGTACTTC.

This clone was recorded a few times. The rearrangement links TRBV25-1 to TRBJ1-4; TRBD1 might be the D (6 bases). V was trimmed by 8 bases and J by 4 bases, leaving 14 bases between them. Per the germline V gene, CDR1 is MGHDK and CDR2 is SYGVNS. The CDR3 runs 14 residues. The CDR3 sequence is CASGHGGRNEKLFF. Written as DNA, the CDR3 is TGTGCCAGCGGTCATGGGGGCCGTAATGAAAAACTGTTTTTT.

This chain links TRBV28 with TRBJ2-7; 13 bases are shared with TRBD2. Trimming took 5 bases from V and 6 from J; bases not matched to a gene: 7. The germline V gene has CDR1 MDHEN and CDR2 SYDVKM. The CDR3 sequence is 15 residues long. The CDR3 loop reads CASSKGLAGEREQYF. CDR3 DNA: TGTGCCAGCAGTAAAGGACTAGCGGGAGAACGCGAGCAGTACTTC.

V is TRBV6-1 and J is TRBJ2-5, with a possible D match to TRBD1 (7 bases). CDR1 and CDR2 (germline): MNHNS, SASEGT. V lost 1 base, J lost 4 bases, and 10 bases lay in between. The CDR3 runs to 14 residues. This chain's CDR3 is CASSEGQGLETQYF. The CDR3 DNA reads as TGTGCCAGCAGTGAAGGACAGGGACTAGAGACCCAGTACTTC.

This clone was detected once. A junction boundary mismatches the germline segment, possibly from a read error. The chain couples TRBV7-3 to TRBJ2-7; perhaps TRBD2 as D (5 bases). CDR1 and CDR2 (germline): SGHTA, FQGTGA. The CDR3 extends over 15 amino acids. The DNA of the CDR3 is TGTGCCAGCAGTTTAAATGCAGGAGGAGGAAACGAGCAGTACTTC. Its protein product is CASSLNAGGGNEQYF.

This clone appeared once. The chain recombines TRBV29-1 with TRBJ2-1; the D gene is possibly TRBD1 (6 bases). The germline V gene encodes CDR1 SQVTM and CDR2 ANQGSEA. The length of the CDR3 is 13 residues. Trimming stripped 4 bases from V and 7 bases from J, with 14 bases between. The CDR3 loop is CSVAGTQDNEQFF. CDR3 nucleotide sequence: TGCAGCGTTGCGGGGACACAGGATAATGAGCAGTTCTTC.